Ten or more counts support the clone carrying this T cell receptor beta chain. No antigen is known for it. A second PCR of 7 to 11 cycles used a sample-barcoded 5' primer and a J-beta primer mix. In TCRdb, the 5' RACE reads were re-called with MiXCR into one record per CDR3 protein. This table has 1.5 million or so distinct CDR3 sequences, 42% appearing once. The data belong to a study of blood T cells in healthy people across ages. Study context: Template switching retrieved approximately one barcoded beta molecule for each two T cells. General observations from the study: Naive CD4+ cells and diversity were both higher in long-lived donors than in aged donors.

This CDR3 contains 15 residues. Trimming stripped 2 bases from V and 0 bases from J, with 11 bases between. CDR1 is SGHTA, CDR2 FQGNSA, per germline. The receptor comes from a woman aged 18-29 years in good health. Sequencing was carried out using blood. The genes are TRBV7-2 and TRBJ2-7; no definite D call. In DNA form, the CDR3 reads TGTGCCAGCAGCTTAAGGGTATCCTCCTCCTACGAGCAGTACTTC. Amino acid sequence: CASSLRVSSSYEQYF.